This entry describes one TCR beta chain. Per germline, CDR1 SGHDN and CDR2 FVKESK. V was cut by 3 bases and J by 4 bases, with 16 bases left in between. The CDR3 spans 16 residues. Original methodology: Amplification from reference gene primers served as the basis for estimated nucleated cell counts. Some clones are missing from TCRdb's copy, which holds only in-frame ones; the method was immunoSEQ multiplex PCR. V, J and clone size were drawn from that table, and D and trimming were deduced from the DNA. The sample has fewer than 350,000 clones; approximately 88% are singletons. These data come from a study of blood T cell repertoires in COVID-19. Across the whole study: COVID-19 samples, acute and convalescent, were from the United States, Italy and Spain. PBMCs, B-cell-depleted T cells, or T cells provided the cDNA or gDNA that made up the material.

Material for sequencing was PBMCs or T cells enriched from blood (not recorded which). The receptor's source is a woman in her thirties or forties who had recovered from COVID-19. The rearrangement links TRBV14 to TRBJ2-1; D possibly corresponds to TRBD2 (6 bases). This CDR3 reads CASSHWSGVRYNEQFF. The CDR3 nucleotides are TGTGCCAGCAGCCATTGGTCGGGAGTAAGGTACAATGAGCAGTTCTTC.